Listed here are 16 T cell receptor beta chains from one sample, sequenced in a study of blood T cell repertoires in COVID-19. The protocol was immunoSEQ multiplex PCR, while the TCRdb copy is restricted to in-frame clones and leaves out a portion. The sample has roughly 80,000 clones; approximately 89% are singletons. Sequencing used peripheral blood. The source of these receptors is a man in his forties or fifties with active COVID-19.

The V gene is TRBV5-1, the J gene TRBJ2-5, with TRBD1 matching over 7 bases. The V and J ends lost 0 bases and 1 base, in that order; junction bases with no gene match: 0. From germline, CDR1 is SGHRS and CDR2 YFSETQ. This CDR3 is 14 amino acids long. As DNA, the CDR3 is TGCGCCAGCAGCTTGGGACAGGGCCAAGAGACCCAGTACTTC. It translates to CASSLGQGQETQYF.

In this sample, this clone turned up once. The chain recombines TRBV28 with TRBJ1-4; 7 bases are shared with TRBD1. This CDR3 spans 13 amino acids. The germline V gene has CDR1 MDHEN and CDR2 SYDVKM. The ends lost 4 bases at V and 7 bases at J; junction bases unmatched: 3. The CDR3 nucleotides are TGTGCCAGCAGTTCCGGACAGGCTGAAAAACTGTTTTTT. This codes for CASSSGQAEKLFF.

Here the CDR3 DNA reads TGTGCCAGCAGCTTAACAACAGGATCCTCCTACGAGCAGTACTTC. Translated, it gives CASSLTTGSSYEQYF. The chain recombines TRBV11-1 with TRBJ2-7; D might be TRBD1 (5 bases). Germline V gene lookup returns CDR1 SGHAT and CDR2 FQDESV (reference sequence). The CDR3 has 15 residues. Trimming cost V 2 bases and J 0 bases, with 11 bases left between them.

V gene TRBV4-3 combines with J gene TRBJ1-4, with D perhaps matching TRBD1 (5 bases). CDR1 is LGHNA, CDR2 YSLEER, per germline. Trimming removed 4 bases at V and 2 bases at J, with 11 bases between. The CDR3 consists of 15 residues. The CDR3 reads CASSLQTVTNEKLFF. The CDR3 DNA follows: TGCGCCAGCAGCCTTCAGACAGTTACTAATGAAAAACTGTTTTTT.

As regards this clone: This same CDR3 is encoded by further DNA sequences in the sample. This sequence joins TRBV7-9 and TRBJ2-7; D possibly corresponds to TRBD1 (6 bases). CDR1 is SEHNR, CDR2 FQNEAQ, per germline (reference sequence). Trimming pared 2 bases from V and 6 bases from J, leaving 11 bases between. The CDR3 loop spans 13 amino acids. CDR3 in DNA: TGTGCCAGCAGCTTAAGGGCAGGGGTCGAGCAGTACTTC. It encodes CASSLRAGVEQYF.

The chain combines TRBV4-1 with TRBJ1-3; a possible D gene is TRBD1 (5 bases). CDR1 is MGHRA and CDR2 is YSYEKL in the germline V gene. The CDR3 is made up of 18 amino acids. V lost 0 bases and J 0 bases, leaving 15 bases between the germline ends. CDR3 in DNA: TGCGCCAGCAGCCAAGATTCGAGCCGGGGGGGCTCTGGAAACACCATATATTTT. Translated: CASSQDSSRGGSGNTIYF.

This clone was counted only a few times. V gene TRBV6-2 or TRBV6-3 combines with J gene TRBJ1-1; D call uncertain. Deletions cut 3 bases from V and 11 bases from J, with 16 bases between. The V gene's germline CDR1 is MNHEY and CDR2 SVGEGT. The CDR3 is 13 residues long. CDR3 sequence: CASSYLLWGGAFF. The DNA for the CDR3 is TGTGCCAGCAGTTATCTACTATGGGGAGGGGCTTTCTTT.

The chain is built from TRBV7-9 and TRBJ2-7; TRBD1 matches at 7 bases. This CDR3 has 13 residues. V lost 6 bases to trimming and J lost 3 bases; unmatched junction nucleotides: 5. Germline V gives CDR1 SEHNR, CDR2 FQNEAQ (reference sequence). The CDR3 nucleotides are TGTGCCAGCAGGTCGGGACAGATCTACGAGCAGTACTTC. Protein: CASRSGQIYEQYF. Together with reference TRBV7-9 and TRBJ2-7, the CDR3 gives the full variable domain: DTGVSQNPRHKITKRGQNVTFRCDPISEHNRLYWYRQTLGQGPEFLTYFQNEAQLEKSRLLSDRFSAERPKGSFSTLEIQRTEQGDSAMYLCASRSGQIYEQYFGPGTRLTVT.

In its sample, this clone was seen a few times. The chain uses TRBV28 and TRBJ1-5, with D uncertain. This CDR3 spans 14 amino acids. V was cut by 2 bases and J by 1 base, with 6 bases left in between. Germline assignment: CDR1 MDHEN and CDR2 SYDVKM. The chain's CDR3 is CASSLLQSNQPQHF. The CDR3 DNA is TGTGCCAGCAGTTTACTACAGAGCAATCAGCCCCAGCATTTT.

The gene calls are TRBV5-5 and TRBJ2-5; D is perhaps TRBD1 (6 bases). Germline CDR1 reads SGHKS; CDR2 reads YYEKEE (reference sequence). This CDR3 has 15 amino acids. Deletions cut 1 base from V and 9 bases from J, with 19 bases between. The CDR3 DNA reads as TGTGCCAGCAGCTTGAGGGCAGGGGTTCAGGTGGCCCAGTACTTC. It codes for CASSLRAGVQVAQYF.

The V gene is TRBV6-6, the J gene TRBJ2-6; perhaps TRBD1 as D (5 bases). Trimming shortened V by 6 bases and J by 4 bases, and 13 bases separated the two germline ends. CDR1 and CDR2 from the germline V gene are MNHNY and SVGAGI (reference sequence). The CDR3 length is 15 residues. This chain's CDR3 is CASRLQDPGANVLTF. The CDR3 DNA reads TGTGCCAGCAGGCTACAGGACCCAGGGGCCAACGTCCTGACTTTC.

This rearrangement joins TRBV7-2 to TRBJ1-6; D ambiguous. The CDR3 contains 13 residues. Trimming shortened V by 4 bases and J by 6 bases, and 7 bases separated the two germline ends. From germline, CDR1 is SGHTA and CDR2 FQGNSA. DNA of the CDR3: TGTGCCAGCAGCTCGGGAACTAATTCACCCCTCCACTTT. This gives the protein CASSSGTNSPLHF.

The chain carries TRBV12-3 or TRBV12-4 and TRBJ2-7; the D gene is possibly TRBD1 (7 bases). V was pared by 6 bases and J by 4 bases, with 10 bases between. This CDR3 spans 12 amino acids. The CDR3 is CASSPGGYEQYF. CDR3 in DNA: TGTGCCAGCAGCCCAGGGGGGTACGAGCAGTACTTC.

CDR3 sequence: CASSEIGGRSYGYTF. DNA for the CDR3: TGTGCCAGCAGTGAAATCGGGGGAAGGAGCTATGGCTACACCTTC. V and J are TRBV6-1 and TRBJ1-2; D is perhaps TRBD1 (5 bases). Germline V gives CDR1 MNHNS, CDR2 SASEGT. The CDR3 covers 15 residues. Trimming cost V 2 bases and J 4 bases, with 14 bases left between them.

This chain connects TRBV7-3 to TRBJ1-1; no reliable D call. Trimming took off 6 bases at V and 7 bases at J, with 21 bases between the two ends. CDR1 is SGHTA and CDR2 is FQGTGA in the germline V gene. This CDR3 spans 15 amino acids. The CDR3 coding sequence is TGTGCCAGCAGTTTAGGTGGAGGAGGAAGGTTTGAAGCTTTCTTT. Translation gives CASSLGGGGRFEAFF.

The V and J genes are TRBV4-2 and TRBJ2-1; 8 bases fit TRBD2. Germline CDR1 reads LGHNA; CDR2 reads YNFKEQ. The CDR3 sequence is 16 residues long. Trimming cost V 0 bases and J 3 bases; bases outside gene matches: 4. CDR3 coding DNA: TGTGCCAGCAGCCAAGAGGTACTAGCGGTCTACAATGAGCAGTTCTTC. Translating it yields CASSQEVLAVYNEQFF.